This T cell receptor (beta chain) stems from a study of blood T cells in healthy people across ages. Healthy Russian Caucasian donors spanned ages about 6 to 100 years. A sample-barcoded 5' primer and a J-beta primer mix were used in a second PCR of about 7 to 12 cycles. Each TCR beta cDNA got a 12-nucleotide random molecular identifier. TCRdb reprocessed the 5' RACE reads via MiXCR and lists one record per CDR3 protein. The repertoire holds over 600,000 distinct CDR3 sequences, with roughly three fifths as singletons. The CDR3 spans 15 residues. Between the trimmed V and J ends, which lost 5 bases and 3 bases, there was a span of 15 bases.

Sequencing was carried out using blood. The V gene is TRBV12-3 or TRBV12-4, the J gene TRBJ2-3, with D possibly called TRBD1 or TRBD2 (5 bases each). The sequence was obtained from a man aged 35 to 55 in good health. The CDR3 loop is CASSKAGTGTDTQYF. The CDR3, as DNA: TGTGCCAGCAGTAAAGCAGGGACGGGAACAGATACGCAGTATTTT.